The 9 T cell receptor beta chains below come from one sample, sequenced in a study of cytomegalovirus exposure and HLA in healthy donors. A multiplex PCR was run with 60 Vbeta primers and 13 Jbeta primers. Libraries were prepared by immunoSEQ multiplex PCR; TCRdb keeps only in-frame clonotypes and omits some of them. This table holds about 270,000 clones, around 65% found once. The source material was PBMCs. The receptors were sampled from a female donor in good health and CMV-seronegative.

Here the CDR3 reads CASSLGGFSGNTIYF. CDR3 bases: TGTGCCAGCAGCTTAGGCGGCTTCTCTGGAAACACCATATATTTT. The V gene is TRBV7-2, the J gene TRBJ1-3; D gene ambiguous. Trimming shortened V by 1 base and J by 0 bases, and 7 bases separated the two germline ends. This CDR3 contains 15 residues. Germline-derived CDR1 and CDR2 are SGHTA and FQGNSA.

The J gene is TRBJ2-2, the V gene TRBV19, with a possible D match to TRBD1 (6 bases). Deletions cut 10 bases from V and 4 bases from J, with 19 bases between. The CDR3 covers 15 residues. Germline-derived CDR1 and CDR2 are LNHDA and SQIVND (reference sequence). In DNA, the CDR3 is TGTGCCACCCGACGGGACATATTTAGCACCGGGGAGCTGTTTTTT. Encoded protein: CATRRDIFSTGELFF.

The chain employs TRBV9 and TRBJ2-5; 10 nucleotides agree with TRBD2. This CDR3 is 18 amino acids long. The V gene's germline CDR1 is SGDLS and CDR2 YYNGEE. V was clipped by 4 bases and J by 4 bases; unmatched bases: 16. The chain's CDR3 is CASSHLGASGSAGETQYF. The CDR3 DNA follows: TGTGCCAGCAGCCACCTAGGGGCTAGCGGGAGCGCGGGAGAGACCCAGTACTTC.

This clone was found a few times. DNA for the CDR3: TGTGCCAGCAGCTTGGCGGGACAGGGACGTAACAATGAGCAGTTCTTC. Its translation: CASSLAGQGRNNEQFF. The J gene is TRBJ2-1, the V gene TRBV5-4; 9 nucleotides match TRBD1. The CDR3 loop spans 16 amino acids. CDR1 is SGHNT, CDR2 YYREEE, per germline (reference sequence). With 0 bases clipped from V and 5 bases from J, the junction kept 6 bases outside the gene matches. Combining the CDR3 with reference TRBV5-4 and TRBJ2-1 gives the whole variable domain ETGVTQSPTHLIKTRGQQVTLRCSSQSGHNTVSWYQQALGQGPQFIFQYYREEENGRGNFPPRFSGLQFPNYSSELNVNALELDDSALYLCASSLAGQGRNNEQFFGPGTRLTVL.

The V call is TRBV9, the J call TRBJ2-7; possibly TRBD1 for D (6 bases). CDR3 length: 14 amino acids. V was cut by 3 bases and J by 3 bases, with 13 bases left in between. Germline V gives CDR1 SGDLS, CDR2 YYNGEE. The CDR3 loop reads CASSEGQGFYEQYF. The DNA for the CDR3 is TGTGCCAGCAGCGAGGGGCAGGGGTTCTACGAGCAGTACTTC. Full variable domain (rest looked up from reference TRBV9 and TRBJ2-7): DSGVTQTPKHLITATGQRVTLRCSPRSGDLSVYWYQQSLDQGLQFLIQYYNGEERAKGNILERFSAQQFPDLHSELNLSSLELGDSALYFCASSEGQGFYEQYFGPGTRLTVT.

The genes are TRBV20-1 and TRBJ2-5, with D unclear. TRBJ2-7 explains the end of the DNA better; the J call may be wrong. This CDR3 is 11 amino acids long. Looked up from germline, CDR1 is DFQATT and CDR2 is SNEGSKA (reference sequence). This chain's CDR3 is CSARASYEQYF. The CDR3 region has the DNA TGCAGTGCTCGTGCTAGCTACGAGCAGTACTTC.

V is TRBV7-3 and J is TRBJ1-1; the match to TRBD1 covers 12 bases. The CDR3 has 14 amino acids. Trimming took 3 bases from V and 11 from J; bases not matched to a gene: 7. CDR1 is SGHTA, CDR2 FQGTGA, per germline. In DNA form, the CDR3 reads TGTGCCAGCAGCTTCGAAAGGGACAGGGGGCCGGCTTTCTTT. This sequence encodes CASSFERDRGPAFF.

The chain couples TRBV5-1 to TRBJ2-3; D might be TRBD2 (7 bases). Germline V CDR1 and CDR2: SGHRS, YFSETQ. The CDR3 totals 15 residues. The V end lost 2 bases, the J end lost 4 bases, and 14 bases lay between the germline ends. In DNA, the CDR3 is TGCGCCAGCAGCTTCGGGGGGCGCCCGGCAGATACGCAGTATTTT. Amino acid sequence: CASSFGGRPADTQYF.

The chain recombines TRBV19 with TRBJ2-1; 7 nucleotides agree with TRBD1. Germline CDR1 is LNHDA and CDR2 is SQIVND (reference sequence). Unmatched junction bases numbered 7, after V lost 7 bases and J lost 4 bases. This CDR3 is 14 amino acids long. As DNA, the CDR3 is TGTGCCAGTAAGTCCGGGACAGCATACAATGAGCAGTTCTTC. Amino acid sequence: CASKSGTAYNEQFF.